The 6 T cell receptor beta chains presented below share a single source sample, sequenced in a study of blood T cell repertoires in COVID-19. Sequencing was performed with immunoSEQ multiplex PCR; in TCRdb, only in-frame clones are kept and a portion is missing. The table records about 100,000 clones, roughly 90% of them present only once. Sequencing was done on a sample of peripheral blood. These receptors originate from a human donor in a cohort sampled during active COVID-19.

This sequence joins TRBV6-6 and TRBJ2-1; D unresolved. This CDR3 is built from 12 residues. V was clipped by 6 bases and J by 2 bases, with 5 bases between them. Per germline, CDR1 MNHNY and CDR2 SVGAGI (reference sequence). In DNA, the CDR3 is TGTGCCAGCAGCCTAACCTACAATGAGCAGTTCTTC. Its protein product is CASSLTYNEQFF.

This chain uses TRBV6-6 with TRBJ1-1; the D gene is possibly TRBD1 (5 bases). This CDR3 region has 13 residues. The germline gives CDR1 MNHNY, CDR2 SVGAGI (reference sequence). Trimming shortened V by 7 bases and J by 2 bases, and 11 bases separated the two germline ends. In DNA form, the CDR3 reads TGTGCCAGCACTTCCGACAGAAACACTGAAGCTTTCTTT. The encoded protein is CASTSDRNTEAFF.

This chain uses TRBV15 with TRBJ1-4, with 9 nucleotides matching TRBD1. J was trimmed by 7 bases and V by 10 bases; bases with no gene match: 7. This CDR3 comprises 13 residues. Germline V lookup: CDR1 LNHNV, CDR2 YYDKDF (reference sequence). The DNA of the CDR3 is TGTGCCAGCTCCGGGACAGGGACTGAAAAACTGTTTTTT. This codes for CASSGTGTEKLFF.

This clone was observed a single time. The rearrangement links TRBV27 to TRBJ1-2; weak D call: TRBD1 (6 bases). V shed 5 bases and J shed 0 bases, with 10 bases lying between them. The CDR3 runs to 14 residues. Per germline, CDR1 MNHEY and CDR2 SMNVEV (reference sequence). The CDR3 sequence: CASSPRGPNYGYTF. In nucleotides, the CDR3 is TGTGCCAGCAGTCCGCGGGGGCCTAACTATGGCTACACCTTC.

The J gene is TRBJ2-3, the V gene TRBV6-4; 7 nucleotides line up with TRBD1. CDR3 length: 13 amino acids. Germline V gene lookup returns CDR1 MRHNA and CDR2 SNTAGT. V trimming: 6 bases; J trimming: 1 base; junction bases outside the gene matches: 1. DNA for the CDR3: TGTGCCAGCAGCACAGGGGGCACAGATACGCAGTATTTT. It yields the protein CASSTGGTDTQYF.

This rearrangement joins TRBV6-5 to TRBJ2-2; tentative D call: TRBD1 (6 bases). CDR1 is MNHEY, CDR2 SVGAGI, per germline. Deletions cut 8 bases from V and 4 bases from J, with 11 bases between. The CDR3 is 13 amino acids. The CDR3 region is CASWGQVTGELFF. CDR3 coding DNA: TGTGCCAGCTGGGGGCAGGTCACCGGGGAGCTGTTTTTT.